These 28 T cell receptor beta chains came from one sample sequenced in a study of cytomegalovirus exposure and HLA in healthy donors. This PCR relied on a set of 60 Vbeta primers and 13 Jbeta primers. The data were produced by immunoSEQ multiplex PCR, yet TCRdb's version contains in-frame clones alone and is incomplete. The sample has 200,000 to 250,000 clones; the top ten hold 1.1%. The sequencing input was PBMCs. The receptors were gathered from a girl aged 2 to 10 in good health and CMV-seropositive.

The V gene is TRBV5-6, the J gene TRBJ2-5; TRBD1 matches at 8 bases. The better agreement between TRBJ2-7 and the DNA end casts doubt on the J call. Looked up from germline, CDR1 is SGHDT and CDR2 is YYEEEE. This CDR3 spans 14 amino acids. The chain's CDR3 is CASSLGQDSYEQYF. CDR3 DNA: TGTGCCAGCAGCCTGGGACAGGACTCCTACGAGCAGTACTTC.

V and J are TRBV28 and TRBJ1-1; 9 bases line up with TRBD1. The germline V gene has CDR1 MDHEN and CDR2 SYDVKM. J gave up 6 bases and V 3 bases, and 14 bases lay outside the gene matches. The CDR3 is 17 residues long. CDR3 sequence reads: CASSFLASWDREAEAFF. The DNA for the CDR3 is TGTGCCAGCAGTTTTCTCGCTAGCTGGGACAGGGAAGCTGAAGCTTTCTTT.

CDR3 bases: TGTGCTAGTGGTTTGACCGGGAGGAACACCGGGGAGCTGTTTTTT. Translated, it gives CASGLTGRNTGELFF. V and J are TRBV12-5 and TRBJ2-2; D may be TRBD2 (6 bases). V lost 2 bases and J 1 base, leaving 8 bases between the germline ends. Per the germline V gene, CDR1 is LGHNT and CDR2 is FRNRAP. This CDR3 has 15 amino acids.

The CDR3 loop is CASSYKRGTEAFF. The CDR3 DNA sequence: TGTGCCAGCAGTTACAAGCGGGGCACTGAAGCTTTCTTT. This sequence joins TRBV6-5 and TRBJ1-1; no definite D call. The CDR3 is made up of 13 amino acids. Germline CDR1 and CDR2: MNHEY and SVGAGI. V was shortened by 2 bases and J by 4 bases, with 8 bases between the two germline ends.

The CDR3, as DNA: TGCGCCAGCAGCTTTAGCGGGAAGAACACCGGGGAGCTGTTTTTT. Translation: CASSFSGKNTGELFF. V gene TRBV5-1 combines with J gene TRBJ2-2, with 8 nucleotides matching TRBD2. V was pared by 2 bases and J by 1 base, with 1 base of the junction left unmatched. In germline, CDR1 is SGHRS, CDR2 YFSETQ. This CDR3 comprises 15 residues.

V gene TRBV27 combines with J gene TRBJ2-1, with no clear D. Germline V CDR1 and CDR2: MNHEY, SMNVEV (reference sequence). CDR3 length: 14 residues. The V end was cut by 7 bases, the J end by 1 base, with 11 bases between. CDR3 nucleotides: TGTGCCAGCAAGGTCGCGACATCCTACAATGAGCAGTTCTTC. Protein: CASKVATSYNEQFF.

The rearrangement uses TRBV5-1 and TRBJ2-3; 12 bases align to TRBD2. The trim removed 2 bases at V and 6 bases at J, leaving 10 bases unmatched. This CDR3 contains 17 residues. Germline CDR1 is SGHRS and CDR2 is YFSETQ. CDR3 sequence reads: CASSFGLAGGPVDTQYF. As DNA, the CDR3 is TGCGCCAGCAGCTTCGGGCTAGCGGGAGGGCCCGTCGATACGCAGTATTTT.

V is TRBV5-4 and J is TRBJ2-3; TRBD2 matches at 8 bases. The CDR3 is 16 residues long. Germline CDR1 reads SGHNT; CDR2 reads YYREEE (reference sequence). V shed 5 bases and J 6 bases; nucleotides not matched to a gene: 14. CDR3 in DNA: TGTGCCAGCAGAACACTAGCGGTGCCGGCGTCGGATACGCAGTATTTT. It specifies CASRTLAVPASDTQYF. Filled out from reference TRBV5-4 and TRBJ2-3, the complete variable domain reads ETGVTQSPTHLIKTRGQQVTLRCSSQSGHNTVSWYQQALGQGPQFIFQYYREEENGRGNFPPRFSGLQFPNYSSELNVNALELDDSALYLCASRTLAVPASDTQYFGPGTRLTVL.

The chain uses TRBV28 and TRBJ1-1; 7 positions match TRBD1. The germline V gene encodes CDR1 MDHEN and CDR2 SYDVKM. J gave up 1 base and V 5 bases, and 7 bases lay outside the gene matches. The CDR3 contains 15 residues. The CDR3 here is CASSLTGATNTEAFF. CDR3 nucleotide sequence: TGTGCCAGCAGTCTTACAGGGGCCACGAACACTGAAGCTTTCTTT.

This chain connects TRBV5-4 to TRBJ2-1, with 10 nucleotides matching TRBD2. Trimming cost V 10 bases and J 6 bases; bases outside gene matches: 4. Germline CDR1 and CDR2: SGHNT and YYREEE (reference sequence). This CDR3 is built from 12 residues. For the CDR3, the DNA is TGTGCCGGAAGCGGGAGGGTCAATGAGCAGTTCTTC. Translation: CAGSGRVNEQFF.

The chain recombines TRBV28 with TRBJ1-5; weak D call: TRBD1 (6 bases). V shed 3 bases and J shed 4 bases, with 13 bases lying between them. CDR1 MDHEN and CDR2 SYDVKM come from the germline V gene. The CDR3 consists of 15 residues. The CDR3, as DNA: TGTGCCAGCAGTTTTACGGGGCAGGGGAATCAGCCCCAGCATTTT. Amino acids: CASSFTGQGNQPQHF.

V and J are TRBV27 and TRBJ2-1; no clear D gene. V was pared by 6 bases and J by 5 bases, with 23 bases between. This CDR3 has 17 amino acids. CDR1 is MNHEY and CDR2 is SMNVEV in the germline V gene (reference sequence). The DNA for the CDR3 is TGTGCCAGCAGCTACGATGCGGCCTTTAACGAGGACAATGAGCAGTTCTTC. Protein sequence: CASSYDAAFNEDNEQFF.

V usage is TRBV10-2 and J usage is TRBJ2-1, with D tentatively TRBD2 (6 bases). The germline V gene has CDR1 WSHSY and CDR2 SAAADI. This CDR3 has 14 amino acids. V was pared by 4 bases and J by 3 bases, with 10 bases between. DNA for the CDR3: TGCGCCAGCAGTGGGGGGGATTACTACAATGAGCAGTTCTTC. It is translated as CASSGGDYYNEQFF.

The V and J genes are TRBV18 and TRBJ2-7; 9 nucleotides agree with TRBD1. This CDR3 region has 16 residues. Looked up from germline, CDR1 is KGHSH and CDR2 is LQKENI. V lost 6 bases to trimming and J lost 2 bases; unmatched junction nucleotides: 11. The CDR3 bases are TGTGCCAGCTCCCGAGAAACAGGGGGCTTGGCCTACGAGCAGTACTTC. Its translation: CASSRETGGLAYEQYF.

The chain links TRBV28 to TRBJ1-4; unclear D gene. The ends were cut back, 5 bases at V and 11 bases at J, with 9 bases in the middle. Germline V gene sequence: CDR1 MDHEN, CDR2 SYDVKM. CDR3 length: 11 residues. The CDR3 region is CASSPRSKLFF. As DNA, the CDR3 is TGTGCCAGCAGTCCCCGGTCCAAACTGTTTTTT.

The chain is built from TRBV19 and TRBJ1-2, with TRBD1 as a possible D gene (6 bases). The CDR3 has 19 amino acids. Trimming took 5 bases from V and 2 from J, leaving 27 bases between them. From germline, CDR1 is LNHDA and CDR2 SQIVND (reference sequence). CDR3 sequence (DNA): TGTGCCAGTAGTGTCGGCTCCGGGACACCCGACCCCCTCAACTATGGCTACACCTTC. This encodes CASSVGSGTPDPLNYGYTF.

CDR3 region: CASSPNRQGRKDGYTF. CDR3 DNA sequence: TGTGCCAGCTCACCGAATCGACAGGGGCGTAAGGATGGCTACACCTTC. The gene calls are TRBV18 and TRBJ1-2, with 8 bases matching TRBD1. Germline values: CDR1 KGHSH, CDR2 LQKENI. The trim removed 3 bases at V and 6 bases at J, leaving 12 bases unmatched. This CDR3 spans 16 amino acids.

The chain recombines TRBV1 with TRBJ2-2; the table's D call of TRBD1 was not tested on the DNA. TRBV1 counts as a pseudogene. The CDR3 runs 16 residues. CDR3 sequence reads: CTSSQDPQGRTGELFF. For the CDR3, the DNA is TGCACCAGCAGCCAAGATCCCCAGGGGCGGACCGGGGAGCTGTTTTTT.

The chain recombines TRBV6-1 with TRBJ2-1; no clear D. CDR3 length: 15 residues. Trimming removed 4 bases at V and 0 bases at J, with 10 bases between. Germline CDR1 MNHNS, CDR2 SASEGT. The CDR3 region is CASSVFGASYNEQFF. The CDR3 DNA is TGTGCCAGCAGTGTTTTCGGAGCCTCCTACAATGAGCAGTTCTTC.

The chain combines TRBV28 with TRBJ2-3; no clear D. Germline assignment: CDR1 MDHEN and CDR2 SYDVKM. Trimming left V 5 bases short and J 0 bases short, with 9 bases between. This CDR3 is 14 amino acids long. The CDR3, as DNA: TGTGCCAGCAGTGGTGGGCCCAGCACAGATACGCAGTATTTT. This codes for CASSGGPSTDTQYF.

J is TRBJ2-1 and V is TRBV9; 10 nucleotides match TRBD2. This CDR3 is built from 17 residues. The germline gives CDR1 SGDLS, CDR2 YYNGEE. V gave up 0 bases and J gave up 8 bases; unmatched junction bases: 11. CDR3 loop: CASSVGLIAGGLDEQFF. The CDR3 DNA follows: TGTGCCAGCAGCGTAGGCCTAATAGCGGGAGGATTGGATGAGCAGTTCTTC.

The chain carries TRBV4-2 and TRBJ2-3; maybe TRBD2 (5 bases). CDR1 and CDR2 from the germline V gene are LGHNA and YNFKEQ. The CDR3 sequence is 16 residues long. V lost 1 base, J lost 5 bases, and 16 bases lay in between. As DNA, the CDR3 is TGTGCCAGCAGCCAAGGATTAGCGTTCTGGGGAGATACGCAGTATTTT. This translates into CASSQGLAFWGDTQYF.

About this clone itself: Other nucleotide sequences in the sample specify the same CDR3. The chain uses TRBV5-1 and TRBJ1-1; a possible D gene is TRBD1 (5 bases). Germline CDR1 and CDR2: SGHRS and YFSETQ. Trimming cost V 0 bases and J 2 bases, with 8 bases left between them. The CDR3 totals 14 residues. CDR3 bases: TGCGCCAGCAGCTTGGACAGGTCAAACACTGAAGCTTTCTTT. Translated, it gives CASSLDRSNTEAFF.

The CDR3 sequence is CASSLGTSGILCQYF. Written as DNA, the CDR3 is TGTGCCAGCAGCTTAGGGACTAGCGGGATCCTTTGCCAGTACTTC. The chain recombines TRBV7-4 with TRBJ2-5; 12 bases align to TRBD2. Germline V CDR1 and CDR2: SGHVT, SQSDAQ. The CDR3 is made up of 15 amino acids. The V gene end was trimmed by 1 base and the J gene end by 10 bases; junction bases not matched to a gene: 7.

The chain is built from TRBV25-1 and TRBJ1-1, with D unclear. Germline values: CDR1 MGHDK, CDR2 SYGVNS. Trimming took 5 bases from V and 3 from J, leaving 4 bases between them. This CDR3 has 11 residues. The CDR3 here is CASSPDTEAFF. CDR3 coding DNA: TGTGCCAGCAGTCCGGACACTGAAGCTTTCTTT.

V is TRBV7-3 and J is TRBJ2-5; weak D call: TRBD2 (5 bases). V was cut by 3 bases and J by 2 bases, with 7 bases left in between. The germline V gene has CDR1 SGHTA and CDR2 FQGTGA. CDR3 length: 13 residues. The CDR3 region is CASSFSVQETQYF. The DNA for the CDR3 is TGTGCCAGCAGCTTTAGCGTACAAGAGACCCAGTACTTC. The full variable domain, completed using reference TRBV7-3 and TRBJ2-5, is GAGVSQTPSNKVTEKGKYVELRCDPISGHTALYWYRQSLGQGPEFLIYFQGTGAADDSGLPNDRFFAVRPEGSVSTLKIQRTERGDSAVYLCASSFSVQETQYFGPGTRLLVL.

The V call is TRBV6-4, the J call TRBJ2-2; D is unresolved. Germline assignment: CDR1 MRHNA and CDR2 SNTAGT. The CDR3 length is 13 residues. V lost 0 bases, J lost 4 bases, and 3 bases lay in between. CDR3 protein: CASSDSSTGELFF. For the CDR3, the DNA is TGTGCCAGCAGTGACTCTAGCACCGGGGAGCTGTTTTTT.

The gene calls are TRBV5-5 and TRBJ2-7; tentative D call: TRBD2 (6 bases). The germline CDR1 and CDR2 sequences are SGHKS and YYEKEE (reference sequence). V gave up 5 bases and J gave up 0 bases, with 12 bases separating them. The CDR3 loop spans 14 amino acids. The DNA of the CDR3 is TGTGCCAGCAGTCGGGAGTTCCGCTCCTACGAGCAGTACTTC. It encodes CASSREFRSYEQYF.